The sequence of this T cell receptor (beta chain) was determined in a study of vaccination effects on CD4 cells after COVID-19. Antigen-specific CD4+ T cell clonotypes were called by their expansion after viral peptide-pool culture in ViraFEST. Researchers isolated CD4+ T cells once about 11 days of culture had elapsed. Vaccine recipients lacked prior SARS-CoV-2 infection and had negative nucleocapsid antibodies. Germline lookup yields CDR1 SEHNR and CDR2 FQNEAQ (reference sequence). The CDR3 is 17 amino acids. Trimming left V 4 bases short and J 0 bases short, with 16 bases between. General study points: Healthy vaccine recipients' vaccine-induced clones were almost all SARS-CoV-2 mono-reactive. Convalescent patients were scarce in the study, and it lacked early post-infection timepoints. Clones of infection and vaccine origin contracted markedly late after vaccination.

Clones were read by immunoSEQ multiplex PCR, and TCRdb kept only the in-frame ones, dropping some. This table has 37,000 or so clones, about 70% appearing once. A word on this clone: The antigen remains undetermined.

Sequencing used CD4+ T cells from PBMCs cultured with HCoV-OC43 spike peptides, obtained before COVID-19 vaccination. Subset defined: HCoV-OC43 spike overlapping peptide pool stimulation. The origin of this receptor is a human donor who received a COVID-19 vaccine. The rearrangement uses TRBV7-9 and TRBJ2-1, with no clear D. Here the CDR3 DNA reads TGTGCCAGCAGCTCACCCCGGCAGGCCCACTCCTACAATGAGCAGTTCTTC. It is translated as CASSSPRQAHSYNEQFF.